A single sample gave rise to the 16 T cell receptor beta chains below, sequenced in a study of vaccination and CD4 T cells after COVID-19. The Oncomine TCR Beta short-read assay sequenced DNA from cultured CD4+ T cells. TCRdb used MiXCR to reprocess the PCR reads, holding one entry per CDR3 protein. The repertoire holds about 21,000 distinct CDR3 sequences, with 62% as singletons. Treatment reported: roughly 10-day PBMC culture with coronavirus spike peptide pools or control peptides (ViraFEST assay). These receptors have no identified antigens. The input for sequencing was CD4+ T cells from blood, cultured in vitro, taken before SARS-CoV-2 vaccination. These TCRs come from a human donor who received a COVID-19 vaccine.

The chain is built from TRBV6-1 and TRBJ1-2; TRBD1 might be the D (5 bases). The CDR3 is 13 amino acids. The ends were cut back, 3 bases at V and 8 bases at J, with 13 bases in the middle. Germline V gene sequence: CDR1 MNHNS, CDR2 SASEGT. The CDR3 DNA reads TGTGCCAGCAGTGACAGGGTTTCGGGCGGCTACACCTTC. It encodes CASSDRVSGGYTF.

This chain links TRBV10-1 with TRBJ2-2; no clear D gene. CDR3 length: 15 amino acids. From germline, CDR1 is WNHNN and CDR2 SYGVQD (reference sequence). V lost 0 bases and J 4 bases, leaving 9 bases between the germline ends. The CDR3 DNA reads as TGCGCCAGCAGTGAGTCAAGTCGGATCACCGGGGAGCTGTTTTTT. It specifies CASSESSRITGELFF.

The chain carries TRBV6-5 and TRBJ2-5, with 8 bases matching TRBD1. Germline V gene lookup returns CDR1 MNHEY and CDR2 SVGAGI. This CDR3 has 15 amino acids. The V and J ends lost 2 bases and 5 bases, in that order; junction bases with no gene match: 7. The CDR3, as DNA: TGTGCCAGCAGTTACCAAAACAGGGGGGTCGAGACCCAGTACTTC. Its translation: CASSYQNRGVETQYF.

This clonotype has just a few counts. This chain joins TRBV20-1 and TRBJ2-5, with TRBD2 matching 8 bases. The germline CDR1 and CDR2 sequences are DFQATT and SNEGSKA (reference sequence). V lost 8 bases and J lost 1; bases outside the gene matches: 3. The length of the CDR3 is 12 residues. The CDR3 reads CSLAGSQETQYF. CDR3 nucleotides: TGCAGTTTAGCGGGGAGCCAAGAGACCCAGTACTTC.

The chain is built from TRBV19 and TRBJ2-3, with D possibly being TRBD2 (6 bases). Trimming shortened V by 7 bases and J by 3 bases, and 17 bases separated the two germline ends. Germline CDR1 reads LNHDA; CDR2 reads SQIVND (reference sequence). The CDR3 contains 15 residues. CDR3 residues: CASNDGGRGTDTQYF. CDR3 DNA: TGTGCCAGTAATGACGGGGGACGTGGGACAGATACGCAGTATTTT.

The chain has TRBV6-1 and TRBJ2-3; D call uncertain. CDR3 length equals 14 residues. Trimming took 6 bases from V and 0 from J, leaving 10 bases between them. Germline V CDR1 and CDR2: MNHNS, SASEGT. The CDR3 sequence is CASRYISSTDTQYF. CDR3 DNA: TGTGCCAGCAGATATATATCTAGCACAGATACGCAGTATTTT.

This clonotype is a singleton in its sample. J is TRBJ1-5 and V is TRBV12-1. TRBV12-1 is annotated as a pseudogene. The length of the CDR3 is 17 residues. The CDR3 reads CASSFLRLTLGNQPQHF. The CDR3 bases are TGTGCCAGCAGCTTTCTTCGGTTGACTCTGGGGAATCAGCCCCAGCATTTT.

This sequence joins TRBV4-2 and TRBJ2-2; 7 nucleotides agree with TRBD2. Germline lookup yields CDR1 LGHNA and CDR2 YNFKEQ. The V gene end was trimmed by 4 bases and the J gene end by 7 bases; junction bases not matched to a gene: 3. The CDR3 is 13 amino acids. CDR3 sequence (DNA): TGTGCCAGCAGCCGGACTAGGGGCGGGGAGCTGTTTTTT. Its translation is CASSRTRGGELFF.

CDR3: CASRPGQGFGYEQYF. The CDR3 DNA reads as TGTGCCAGCAGGCCCGGACAGGGGTTCGGCTACGAGCAGTACTTC. The chain employs TRBV2 and TRBJ2-7; 9 nucleotides line up with TRBD1. Germline V gives CDR1 SNHLY, CDR2 FYNNEI. The CDR3 totals 15 residues. Unmatched junction bases numbered 9, after V lost 6 bases and J lost 3 bases.

J is TRBJ1-6 and V is TRBV19; 8 positions match TRBD1. The CDR3 extends over 24 amino acids. Germline CDR1 reads LNHDA; CDR2 reads SQIVND (reference sequence). After removal of 3 bases from V and 1 base from J, the junction contained 26 bases not matched to a gene. For the CDR3, the DNA is TGTGCCAGTAGTATCTCATACCGATCTTTGGAGGACAGGGCCTCGGGGTCCTATAATTCACCCCTCCACTTT. It translates to CASSISYRSLEDRASGSYNSPLHF.

The chain recombines TRBV6-1 with TRBJ2-3; D uncertain. The DNA matches TRBJ1-5 better at its end, which makes the J call doubtful. This CDR3 has 12 amino acids. Germline CDR1 is MNHNS and CDR2 is SASEGT. The CDR3 region is CASSNEVYTQHF. Written as DNA, the CDR3 is TGTGCCAGCAGCAATGAGGTGTATACGCAGCATTTT.

This clonotype was seen only a few times. The chain has TRBV19 and TRBJ2-5; D not resolved. Looked up from germline, CDR1 is LNHDA and CDR2 is SQIVND (reference sequence). The CDR3 is 12 residues long. Trimming pared 0 bases from V and 4 bases from J, leaving 3 bases between. This CDR3 reads CASSIDLETQYF. The CDR3 DNA is TGTGCCAGTAGTATAGATCTAGAGACCCAGTACTTC.

This chain connects TRBV20-1 to TRBJ2-3; 10 positions match TRBD1. Germline CDR1 DFQATT, CDR2 SNEGSKA (reference sequence). V lost 0 bases to trimming and J lost 2 bases; unmatched junction nucleotides: 8. CDR3 size: 17 residues. The DNA for the CDR3 is TGCAGTGCTAGAGACCCTATGACAGGGGGCTTCACAGATACGCAGTATTTT. Residues: CSARDPMTGGFTDTQYF.

The chain uses TRBV6-1 and TRBJ2-1, with TRBD2 matching 11 bases. Germline V gene sequence: CDR1 MNHNS, CDR2 SASEGT. V lost 5 bases, J lost 8 bases, and 8 bases stayed unmatched. The CDR3 length is 15 residues. DNA of the CDR3: TGTGCCAGCAGTAAGTATGCACTAGCGGGGGATGAGCAGTTCTTC. This gives the protein CASSKYALAGDEQFF.

The rearrangement uses TRBV24-1 and TRBJ1-4; D is unclear. The CDR3 spans 12 residues. V was clipped by 2 bases and J by 14 bases, with 11 bases between them. CDR1 and CDR2 from the germline V gene are KGHDR and SFDVKD. The CDR3 region is CATSDYGDLLFF. In DNA, the CDR3 is TGTGCCACCAGTGATTATGGCGATTTGCTGTTTTTT.

The chain carries TRBV25-1 and TRBJ1-6, with TRBD1 identical over 9 bases. The CDR3 loop spans 16 amino acids. CDR1 MGHDK and CDR2 SYGVNS come from the germline V gene. The J segment lost 9 bases and the V segment lost 10 bases, leaving 16 bases of the junction unmatched. The CDR3 nucleotides are TGTGCCACTAAACCTACAGGGGGCAATCCAAGTTCACCCCTCCACTTT. It is translated as CATKPTGGNPSSPLHF. Together with reference TRBV25-1 and TRBJ1-6, the CDR3 gives the full variable domain: EADIYQTPRYLVIGTGKKITLECSQTMGHDKMYWYQQDPGMELHLIHYSYGVNSTEKGDLSSESTVSRIRTEHFPLTLESARPSHTSQYLCATKPTGGNPSSPLHFGNGTRLTVT.